This entry lists 18 T cell receptor beta chains sequenced from one sample in a study of glioma-infiltrating T cells. The iRepertoire nested amplicon-rescue multiplex PCR amplified TCR alpha and beta CDR3s from RNA. TCRdb reprocessed the multiplex PCR reads with MiXCR, giving one entry per CDR3 protein. The sample lists around 93,000 distinct CDR3 sequences; 35% to 45% were seen once. What was sequenced was glioma tissue, nonneoplastic brain tissue, or PBMCs (not recorded which). Receptors originate from a human donor with low-grade glioma or glioblastoma, undergoing nonglioma brain surgery, or in good health (not recorded which).

The chain uses TRBV6-2 or TRBV6-3 and TRBJ2-7; D could derive from TRBD1 or TRBD2 (5 bases each). Germline V gene lookup returns CDR1 MNHEY and CDR2 SVGEGT. This CDR3 spans 15 amino acids. V was shortened by 7 bases and J by 1 base, with 17 bases between the two germline ends. The chain's CDR3 is CASNQSGAGSYEQYF. CDR3 DNA sequence: TGTGCCAGCAACCAATCCGGGGCAGGGTCCTACGAGCAGTACTTC.

This clonotype has ten or more counts. The CDR3 coding sequence is TGTGCCAGCAGCTTATCGGCTAGCGGTGGAACCCAAGAGACCCAGTACTTC. Protein: CASSLSASGGTQETQYF. The genes are TRBV7-6 and TRBJ2-5; 7 nucleotides align to TRBD2. Germline V gives CDR1 SGHVS, CDR2 FNYEAQ. The CDR3 consists of 17 residues. V was pared by 2 bases and J by 1 base, with 10 bases of the junction left unmatched.

The rearrangement links TRBV10-3 to TRBJ2-3; D may be TRBD1 (5 bases). Matching the DNA end better, TRBJ1-5 makes the J call doubtful. The germline V gene encodes CDR1 ENHRY and CDR2 SYGVKD. This CDR3 has 14 residues. CDR3 region: CAISLGGLADTQHF. CDR3 in DNA: TGTGCCATCAGCCTCGGGGGGTTGGCAGATACGCAGCATTTT.

This clonotype was recorded at least ten times. The V call is TRBV20-1, the J call TRBJ2-1; D possibly matches TRBD1 or TRBD2 (7 bases each). Germline V gene data show CDR1 as DFQATT and CDR2 as SNEGSKA (reference sequence). The CDR3 sequence is 16 residues long. Trimming stripped 3 bases from V and 7 bases from J, with 22 bases between. Here the CDR3 reads CSASRGGAGQRNEQFF. The CDR3 region has the DNA TGCAGTGCTAGTAGGGGTGGAGCGGGACAGAGGAATGAGCAGTTCTTC.

This clonotype was counted ten times or more. The V gene is TRBV18, the J gene TRBJ1-4; D possibly corresponds to TRBD1 (6 bases). V lost 3 bases and J lost 0, with 8 bases in between. CDR1 is KGHSH and CDR2 is LQKENI in the germline V gene. There are 15 residues in the CDR3. The CDR3 coding sequence is TGTGCCAGCTCACCGGACAGACCAACTAATGAAAAACTGTTTTTT. Translating it yields CASSPDRPTNEKLFF.

This clonotype was observed at least ten times. This chain links TRBV7-2 with TRBJ2-1, with TRBD2 matching over 13 bases. V lost 6 bases, J lost 9 bases, and 14 bases stayed unmatched. CDR1 and CDR2 (germline): SGHTA, FQGNSA. The CDR3 consists of 17 residues. The CDR3 loop reads CASSHIGTSGTWGEQFF. The CDR3 nucleotides read TGTGCCAGCAGTCATATAGGGACTAGCGGGACTTGGGGTGAGCAGTTCTTC.

This clonotype was seen at least ten times. CDR3 DNA: TGTGCCATCAGTGATTTCGGGAGAGTGGATGAGCAGTTCTTC. Its translation: CAISDFGRVDEQFF. The chain recombines TRBV10-3 with TRBJ2-1; D possibly corresponds to TRBD2 (6 bases). CDR3 size: 14 residues. In germline, CDR1 is ENHRY, CDR2 SYGVKD. V was trimmed by 3 bases and J by 8 bases, leaving 14 bases between them.

This clonotype was found once. The gene calls are TRBV7-6 and TRBJ2-5; 8 nucleotides align to TRBD1. Per the germline V gene, CDR1 is SGHVS and CDR2 is FNYEAQ. The CDR3 extends over 14 amino acids. J was trimmed by 3 bases and V by 3 bases; bases with no gene match: 3. The CDR3 DNA sequence: TGTGCCAGCAGCTTGAACAGGGGGGAAGAGACCCAGTACTTC. Translation: CASSLNRGEETQYF.

This clonotype was found many times. J is TRBJ2-5 and V is TRBV20-1; D possibly corresponds to TRBD2 (5 bases). Germline V gene lookup returns CDR1 DFQATT and CDR2 SNEGSKA (reference sequence). V was shortened by 6 bases and J by 0 bases, with 20 bases between the two germline ends. CDR3 length: 16 residues. The DNA of the CDR3 is TGCAGTGCCAAAACTAGTTTTCGACTATACCAAGAGACCCAGTACTTC. Its protein is CSAKTSFRLYQETQYF.

This clonotype was found many times. The V gene is TRBV7-2, the J gene TRBJ2-3; D is unresolved. V lost 5 bases and J lost 6, with 6 bases in between. The CDR3 sequence is 11 residues long. The germline V gene has CDR1 SGHTA and CDR2 FQGNSA. The CDR3: CASSVYDTQYF. The CDR3 DNA reads as TGTGCCAGCAGCGTCTACGATACGCAGTATTTT.

The V gene is TRBV28, the J gene TRBJ1-2; D remains ambiguous. Germline V gene lookup returns CDR1 MDHEN and CDR2 SYDVKM. Trimming shortened V by 8 bases and J by 5 bases, and 18 bases separated the two germline ends. This CDR3 contains 14 residues. The CDR3 DNA reads TGTGCCAGCGGCCCACATTCCAATTTATATGGCTACACCTTC. Protein: CASGPHSNLYGYTF.

There are a few counts of this clonotype. One end of the junction fails to match germline, which may point to a read error. The chain links TRBV7-2 to TRBJ2-2, with 7 nucleotides matching TRBD1. The CDR3 has 14 residues. Germline CDR1 is SGHTA and CDR2 is FQGNSA. CDR3 in amino acids: CASSLEQGTGELSF. The CDR3 region has the DNA TGTGCCAGCAGCTTAGAACAGGGGACCGGGGAGCTGTCTTTT. Based on the CDR3 plus reference TRBV7-2 and TRBJ2-2, the full variable domain is GAGVSQSPSNKVTEKGKDVELRCDPISGHTALYWYRQSLGQGLEFLIYFQGNSAPDKSGLPSDRFSAERTGGSVSTLTIQRTQQEDSAVYLCASSLEQGTGELSFGEGSRLTVL.

The chain combines TRBV12-3 or TRBV12-4 with TRBJ1-5, with a tentative D call TRBD1 (6 bases). Trimming removed 8 bases at V and 6 bases at J, with 17 bases between. The CDR3 consists of 14 residues. This CDR3 reads CASVLSGVSQPQHF. DNA of the CDR3: TGTGCCAGCGTATTGTCAGGGGTTAGTCAGCCCCAGCATTTT.

For this clonotype: A much larger clone differs by one base, so this may be a read error. The CDR3 carries no conserved terminal phenylalanine or tryptophan, so it likely arises from a read error. V gene TRBV7-9 combines with J gene TRBJ2-7; 11 bases fit TRBD2. CDR1 and CDR2 from the germline V gene are SEHNR and FQNEAQ (reference sequence). V dropped 7 bases and J dropped 0; count of bases not matched to a gene: 11. The CDR3 length is 17 residues. This CDR3 reads CASTSTIAGGLSYEQYL. The CDR3 DNA reads as TGTGCCAGCACCTCAACTATAGCGGGAGGGCTCTCCTACGAGCAGTACCTC.

This clonotype was counted ten times or more. The CDR3 region has the DNA TGTGCCAGCAGCTTAGCCCGGGGGGAGCAGTTCTTC. It yields the protein CASSLARGEQFF. This chain links TRBV7-2 with TRBJ2-1; weak D call: TRBD2 (6 bases). Trimming took off 0 bases at V and 10 bases at J, with 7 bases between the two ends. The germline V gene encodes CDR1 SGHTA and CDR2 FQGNSA. The CDR3 has 12 amino acids.

This clonotype was recorded many times. This chain uses TRBV14 with TRBJ2-6, with 8 bases identical to TRBD2. CDR1 is SGHDN and CDR2 is FVKESK in the germline V gene. This CDR3 contains 18 residues. Germline trimming cut 2 bases from V and 0 bases from J; bases unmatched to any gene: 6. CDR3 loop: CASSQFGGALSGANVLTF. Here the CDR3 DNA reads TGTGCCAGCAGCCAATTCGGGGGGGCCCTCTCTGGGGCCAACGTCCTGACTTTC.

This clonotype appeared many times. V and J are TRBV29-1 and TRBJ2-3; no firm D call. The CDR3 runs to 15 residues. Germline CDR1 SQVTM, CDR2 ANQGSEA. Trimming removed 7 bases at V and 2 bases at J, with 19 bases between. CDR3 in amino acids: CSGGFGILPTDTQYF. The CDR3 DNA sequence: TGCAGCGGGGGATTTGGTATACTACCCACAGATACGCAGTATTTT.

This clonotype occurred many times. The chain couples TRBV7-9 to TRBJ2-1, with 9 bases matching TRBD2. The CDR3 length is 15 residues. J gave up 5 bases and V 5 bases, and 7 bases lay outside the gene matches. In germline, CDR1 is SEHNR, CDR2 FQNEAQ (reference sequence). CDR3 nucleotide sequence: TGTGCCAGCAGCAGAAGGACTAGCGAAAACAATGAGCAGTTCTTC. This sequence encodes CASSRRTSENNEQFF.